The 24 T cell receptor beta chains below come from one sample, sequenced in a study of shared clonotypes between healthy human individuals. This table comes from immunoSEQ multiplex PCR, and its TCRdb copy is limited to in-frame clones, with some not included. The sample contains a few hundred thousand clones, roughly 96% of which appear only once. Sample: memory CD8+ T cells sorted from blood. Subset meaning: CD45RO+ cells pooled with CCR7-negative TemRA cells. All receptors come from a young man in good health.

This chain links TRBV7-9 with TRBJ2-3, with 11 bases that match TRBD1. V trimming: 3 bases; J trimming: 5 bases; junction bases outside the gene matches: 7. The germline CDR1 and CDR2 sequences are SEHNR and FQNEAQ (reference sequence). The CDR3 sequence is 16 residues long. CDR3 DNA sequence: TGTGCCAGCAGCTTTACCGGGACAGGGGGAAAAGATACGCAGTATTTT. Translating gives CASSFTGTGGKDTQYF.

The rearrangement links TRBV13 to TRBJ2-1; maybe TRBD2 (6 bases). Germline V gene data show CDR1 as PRHDT and CDR2 as FYEKMQ (reference sequence). V lost 5 bases and J lost 7, with 12 bases in between. This CDR3 is built from 13 residues. The CDR3 nucleotides read TGTGCCAGCAGCCCTGGTAGCGGAAATGAGCAGTTCTTC. This encodes CASSPGSGNEQFF.

This chain joins TRBV5-4 and TRBJ1-2; tentatively, D is TRBD1 (5 bases). There are 14 residues in the CDR3. V lost 0 bases, J lost 4 bases, and 10 bases lay in between. The germline gives CDR1 SGHNT, CDR2 YYREEE (reference sequence). In nucleotides, the CDR3 is TGTGCCAGCAGCTTGGTGGACACCTTCTATGGCTACACCTTC. Its protein is CASSLVDTFYGYTF.

The CDR3 region is CASSSPWQGTSAYNEQFF. The CDR3 bases are TGTGCCAGCAGTTCCCCGTGGCAGGGCACTAGCGCGTACAATGAGCAGTTCTTC. This rearrangement joins TRBV2 to TRBJ2-1, with 7 nucleotides matching TRBD2. CDR3 length equals 18 residues. Trimming cost V 5 bases and J 4 bases; bases outside gene matches: 17. Germline V gene sequence: CDR1 SNHLY, CDR2 FYNNEI.

The chain combines TRBV18 with TRBJ2-7, with a possible D match to TRBD2 (6 bases). The CDR3 covers 11 residues. Trimming left V 6 bases short and J 11 bases short, with 14 bases between. Germline lookup yields CDR1 KGHSH and CDR2 LQKENI. CDR3: CASSTGSDEYF. The CDR3 nucleotides are TGTGCCAGCTCGACCGGGAGTGACGAGTACTTC.

The chain uses TRBV20-1 and TRBJ1-2; D gene uncertain. The CDR3 loop spans 11 amino acids. CDR1 and CDR2 from the germline V gene are DFQATT and SNEGSKA (reference sequence). The V end lost 6 bases, the J end lost 2 bases, and 7 bases lay between the germline ends. In nucleotides, the CDR3 is TGCAGTGCCCACCTCAACTATGGCTACACCTTC. This translates into CSAHLNYGYTF.

The chain has TRBV7-9 and TRBJ2-1, with 11 positions matching TRBD2. Germline V gene sequence: CDR1 SEHNR, CDR2 FQNEAQ (reference sequence). The CDR3 is made up of 16 amino acids. J was trimmed by 7 bases and V by 5 bases; bases with no gene match: 10. The CDR3 DNA follows: TGTGCCAGCAGCCCTATAGCGGGAGGGCCGGCGAATGAGCAGTTCTTC. This translates into CASSPIAGGPANEQFF.

The V gene is TRBV21-1, the J gene TRBJ2-1; the DNA was not compared with TRBD2, the D call given in the table. TRBV21-1 is annotated as a pseudogene. This CDR3 has 12 amino acids. The chain's CDR3 is CASSAVSPLQFF. The CDR3 region has the DNA TGTGCCAGCAGCGCTGTTAGCCCCCTCCAGTTCTTC.

Concerning this clone: Other DNA variants within this sample encode the same CDR3. The gene calls are TRBV28 and TRBJ1-1; D perhaps matches TRBD1 (5 bases). With 1 base removed from V and 5 bases from J, the gap between germline ends came to 5 bases. The germline V gene has CDR1 MDHEN and CDR2 SYDVKM. The CDR3 has 12 amino acids. CDR3 DNA: TGTGCCAGCAGTTTATACAGGACTGAAGCTTTCTTT. Protein sequence: CASSLYRTEAFF.

The chain carries TRBV4-1 and TRBJ2-1; 12 nucleotides align to TRBD2. The V gene end was trimmed by 4 bases and the J gene end by 7 bases; junction bases not matched to a gene: 2. CDR3 length equals 14 residues. Germline V lookup: CDR1 MGHRA, CDR2 YSYEKL. CDR3 amino acids: CASSRTSGINEQFF. The CDR3 DNA reads TGCGCCAGCAGCCGGACTAGCGGGATAAATGAGCAGTTCTTC.

This clone showed up just once. This rearrangement joins TRBV18 to TRBJ1-3; a possible D gene is TRBD1 (5 bases). Trimming shortened V by 0 bases and J by 2 bases, and 11 bases separated the two germline ends. From germline, CDR1 is KGHSH and CDR2 LQKENI. The CDR3 length is 16 residues. The CDR3 region is CASSPPWGPPGNTIYF. Written as DNA, the CDR3 is TGTGCCAGCTCACCACCCTGGGGACCCCCTGGAAACACCATATATTTT. Complete variable domain (other parts from reference TRBV18 and TRBJ1-3): NAGVMQNPRHLVRRRGQEARLRCSPMKGHSHVYWYRQLPEEGLKFMVYLQKENIIDESGMPKERFSAEFPKEGPSILRIQQVVRGDSAAYFCASSPPWGPPGNTIYFGEGSWLTVV.

Comment on this clone: The same CDR3 is also encoded by other DNA sequences in this sample. This rearrangement joins TRBV5-1 to TRBJ2-6, with D maybe TRBD1 (6 bases). The germline CDR1 and CDR2 sequences are SGHRS and YFSETQ. The CDR3 covers 15 residues. Trimming shortened V by 3 bases and J by 1 base, and 8 bases separated the two germline ends. This CDR3 reads CASSSTGSGANVLTF. As DNA, the CDR3 is TGCGCCAGCAGCTCCACAGGGTCTGGGGCCAACGTCCTGACTTTC.

The V and J genes are TRBV25-1 and TRBJ2-2, with 8 bases aligning to TRBD1. The germline V gene encodes CDR1 MGHDK and CDR2 SYGVNS. The CDR3 sequence is 15 residues long. With 4 bases clipped from V and 5 bases from J, the junction kept 6 bases outside the gene matches. In DNA form, the CDR3 reads TGTGCCAGCAGTGTTAGACAGGGGAGGACCGGGGAGCTGTTTTTT. Protein product: CASSVRQGRTGELFF.

The chain combines TRBV11-2 with TRBJ2-7; 7 nucleotides align to TRBD1. Trimming at V came to 5 bases and at J to 9 bases, leaving 7 bases not matched to a gene. The germline gives CDR1 SGHAT, CDR2 FQNNGV. The CDR3 runs 12 residues. In DNA, the CDR3 is TGTGCCAGCAGCGTCGACAGGGTGAGGCAGTACTTC. Encoded protein: CASSVDRVRQYF.

The table lists this clone with a count of one. The V and J genes are TRBV28 and TRBJ2-3, with D possibly being TRBD2 (6 bases). Germline CDR1 MDHEN, CDR2 SYDVKM. The V end was cut by 8 bases, the J end by 5 bases, with 14 bases between. This CDR3 region has 13 residues. The CDR3: CASLTYSGDTQYF. CDR3 in DNA: TGTGCCAGCCTAACCTATAGCGGAGATACGCAGTATTTT.

This chain links TRBV6-1 with TRBJ2-7; D is ambiguous. The CDR3 spans 17 residues. V dropped 1 base and J dropped 3 bases, with 19 bases sitting between them. The V gene's germline CDR1 is MNHNS and CDR2 SASEGT. The CDR3 coding sequence is TGTGCCAGCAGTGAAGACCCATCAGGTTTTGGTAGCTACGAGCAGTACTTC. This encodes CASSEDPSGFGSYEQYF.

J is TRBJ2-2 and V is TRBV4-2, with 7 bases fitting TRBD2. Per germline, CDR1 LGHNA and CDR2 YNFKEQ. The CDR3 runs to 13 residues. Trimming cost V 4 bases and J 9 bases; bases outside gene matches: 5. The CDR3 region has the DNA TGTGCCAGCAGCCGGCTAGCGGAGCGGGAGCTGTTTTTT. It encodes CASSRLAERELFF.

The V call is TRBV11-2, the J call TRBJ2-7, with D possibly TRBD1 on 5 matching bases. Germline CDR1 reads SGHAT; CDR2 reads FQNNGV. The CDR3 consists of 14 residues. V was trimmed by 4 bases and J by 3 bases, leaving 13 bases between them. CDR3 coding DNA: TGTGCCAGCAGCTACTCAGGGAACTACTACGAGCAGTACTTC. This encodes CASSYSGNYYEQYF.

V and J are TRBV6-1 and TRBJ2-1; TRBD2 matches 9 bases. With 6 bases clipped from V and 5 bases from J, the junction kept 8 bases outside the gene matches. This CDR3 region has 15 residues. Germline values: CDR1 MNHNS, CDR2 SASEGT. DNA of the CDR3: TGTGCCAGCAGACGTGCGACTAGCGGAAACAATGAGCAGTTCTTC. It is translated as CASRRATSGNNEQFF.

The V gene is TRBV6-5, the J gene TRBJ2-1; 8 nucleotides align to TRBD2. The CDR3 loop spans 15 amino acids. The J segment lost 12 bases and the V segment lost 0 bases, leaving 10 bases of the junction unmatched. Germline-derived CDR1 and CDR2 are MNHEY and SVGAGI. CDR3 sequence (DNA): TGTGCCAGCAGTTACTCGGCGGGAGGCCCCCTCGGGCAGTTCTTC. Translation gives CASSYSAGGPLGQFF.

Turning to this clone: The junction differs from germline at one of its ends, possibly a read error. The chain links TRBV10-1 to TRBJ2-1; D is possibly TRBD2 (6 bases). Germline V gene sequence: CDR1 WNHNN, CDR2 SYGVQD (reference sequence). The CDR3 sequence is 15 residues long. CDR3 DNA: TGCGCCGGCAGTGAGTTTAGCGGCTCCTACAATGAGCAGTTCTTC. This sequence encodes CAGSEFSGSYNEQFF.

The CDR3 DNA reads TGCGCCAGCAGCTGGACAGGAGATAACGGCTACACCTTC. Translating gives CASSWTGDNGYTF. The chain combines TRBV5-1 with TRBJ1-2; 7 bases are a match to TRBD1. Germline loops: CDR1 SGHRS, CDR2 YFSETQ. This CDR3 region has 13 residues. Trimming took 3 bases from V and 8 from J; bases not matched to a gene: 7.

The chain employs TRBV5-1 and TRBJ1-2; possibly TRBD1 for D (5 bases). The length of the CDR3 is 15 residues. With 3 bases removed from V and 5 bases from J, the gap between germline ends came to 17 bases. CDR1 is SGHRS, CDR2 YFSETQ, per germline. The CDR3 loop is CASSSSVLGTYGYTF. In DNA, the CDR3 is TGCGCCAGCAGCTCGTCAGTCCTAGGGACTTATGGCTACACCTTC.

The V call is TRBV10-1, the J call TRBJ2-3; 7 bases are a match to TRBD1. Trimming took 7 bases from V and 0 from J; bases not matched to a gene: 10. The germline V gene encodes CDR1 WNHNN and CDR2 SYGVQD (reference sequence). This CDR3 contains 16 residues. The CDR3 reads CASTRQGHSSTDTQYF. The DNA for the CDR3 is TGCGCCAGCACCAGACAGGGCCATTCTAGCACAGATACGCAGTATTTT.